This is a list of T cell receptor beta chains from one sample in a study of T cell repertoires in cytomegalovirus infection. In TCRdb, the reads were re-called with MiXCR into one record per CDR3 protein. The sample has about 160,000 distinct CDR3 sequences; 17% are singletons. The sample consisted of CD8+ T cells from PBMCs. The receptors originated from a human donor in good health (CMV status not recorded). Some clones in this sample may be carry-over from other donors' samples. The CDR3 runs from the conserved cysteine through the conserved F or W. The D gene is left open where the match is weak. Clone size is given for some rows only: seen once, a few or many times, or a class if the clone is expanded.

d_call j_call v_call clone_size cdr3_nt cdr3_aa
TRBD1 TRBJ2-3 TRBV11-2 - TGTGCCAGCAGCTCGACCGGGACAGGGGTAAATACGCAGTATTTT CASSSTGTGVNTQYF
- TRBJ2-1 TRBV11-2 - TGTGCCAGCAGCTTAGATCTCGTGGATGAGCAGTTCTTC CASSLDLVDEQFF
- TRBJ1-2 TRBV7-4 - TGTGCCACTTTGAACTATGGCTACACCTTC CATLNYGYTF
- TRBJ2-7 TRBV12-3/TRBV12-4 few TGTGCCAGCAGTTTAATGACAGTGGACTACGAGCAGTACTTC CASSLMTVDYEQYF
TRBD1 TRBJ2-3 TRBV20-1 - TGCAGTGCTAGAGAAGAGACAGGGGTCTTCACAGATACGCAGTATTTT CSAREETGVFTDTQYF
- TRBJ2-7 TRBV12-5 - TGTGCTAGTGGTTTGTTCTCACCGGAGGGCCACTCCTACGAGCAGTACTTC CASGLFSPEGHSYEQYF
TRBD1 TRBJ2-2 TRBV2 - TGTGCCAGCAGTGAAGAATGGACAGGGGGCTTGGTCGGGGAGCTGTTTTTT CASSEEWTGGLVGELFF
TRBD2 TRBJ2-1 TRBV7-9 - TGTGCCAGCAGCGGGCCGGGGACTAGCGCGGAAGATGAGCAGTTCTTC CASSGPGTSAEDEQFF
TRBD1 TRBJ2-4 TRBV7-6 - TGTGCCAGCAGCCGGACAGGGGGTTTTTTTGACATTCAGTACTTC CASSRTGGFFDIQYF
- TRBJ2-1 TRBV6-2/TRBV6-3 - TGTGCCATCTCGGGCCGGGCATTTGGGGATGAGCAGTTCTTC CAISGRAFGDEQFF
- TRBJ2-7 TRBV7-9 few TGTGCCAGCAGCCCAACAAGCACCCGGGGTGGCTCCTACGAGCAGTACTTC CASSPTSTRGGSYEQYF
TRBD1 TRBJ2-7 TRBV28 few TGTGCCAGCAGTTCGACAGGGCCCTACGAGCAGTACTTC CASSSTGPYEQYF
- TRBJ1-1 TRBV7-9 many TGTGCCAGCAGCTTCCCCGGCACTGAAGCTTTCTTT CASSFPGTEAFF
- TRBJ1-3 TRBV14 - TGTGCCAGCAGCCTGCTGGGGGCAGCGGGAAACACCATATATTTT CASSLLGAAGNTIYF
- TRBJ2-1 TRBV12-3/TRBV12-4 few TGTGCCAGCAGAACTCGTAAAGGGCAGTTCTTC CASRTRKGQFF
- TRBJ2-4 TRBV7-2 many TGTGCCAGCAGCCATGGGATAAACATTCAGTACTTC CASSHGINIQYF
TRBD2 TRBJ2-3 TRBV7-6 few TGTGCCAGCAGCTTTAGCGGGGGGGACACAGATACGCAGTATTTT CASSFSGGDTDTQYF
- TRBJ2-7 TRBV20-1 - TGCAGTGCAACCGGGACGGTTGCCTACGAGCAGTACTTC CSATGTVAYEQYF
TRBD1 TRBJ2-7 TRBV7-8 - TGTGCCAGCAGCTTCGGACAGGGTCGTCGGTACGAGCAGTACTTC CASSFGQGRRYEQYF
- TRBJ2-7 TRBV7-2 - TGTGCCAGCAGCTTAGGCCGGCAGGGTGGCTACGAGCAGTACTTC CASSLGRQGGYEQYF
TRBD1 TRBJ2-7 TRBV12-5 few TGTGCTAGTGGTCTCCTCCTCACCGGGACAGGGCCGTACGAGCAGTACTTC CASGLLLTGTGPYEQYF
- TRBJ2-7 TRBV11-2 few TGTGCCAGCATCGGCAGCTCCTACGAGCAGTACTTC CASIGSSYEQYF
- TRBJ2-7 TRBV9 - TGTGCCAGCAGCGTAGGAGCCTCCGGGGACGAGCAGTACTTC CASSVGASGDEQYF
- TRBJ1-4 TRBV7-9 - TGTGCCAGCAGCAGCCCCGGCGCAACTAATGAAAAACTGTTTTTT CASSSPGATNEKLFF
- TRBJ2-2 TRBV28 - TGTGCCAGCAGTTCGATCTTGGCGGCCGGGGAGCTGTTTTTT CASSSILAAGELFF
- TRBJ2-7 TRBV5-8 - TGTGCCAGCAGCTTGGCCCGGCGGACCAAAGGGACCTACGAGCAGTACTTC CASSLARRTKGTYEQYF
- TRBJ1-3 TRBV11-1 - TGTGCCAGCAGCTTCGCCCTACAGGGAGTTAACCAAGACTCTGGAAACACCATATATTTT CASSFALQGVNQDSGNTIYF
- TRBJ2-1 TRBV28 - TGTGCCAGCAGGGGACGGTTCAATGAGCAGTTCTTC CASRGRFNEQFF
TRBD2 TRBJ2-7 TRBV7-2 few TGTGCCAGCAGCTTAGATTGGGGGGCGACTAGCGTATTTCCCGAGCAGTACTTC CASSLDWGATSVFPEQYF
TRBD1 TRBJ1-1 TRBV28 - TGTGCCAGCAGTTTGGCCGGGACAGGGGACACTGAAGCTTTCTTT CASSLAGTGDTEAFF
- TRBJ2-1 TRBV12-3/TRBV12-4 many TGTGCCAGCACCACTGGGTGGAATGAGCAGTTCTTC CASTTGWNEQFF
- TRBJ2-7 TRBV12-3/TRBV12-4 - TGTGCCACATCCTCGGGCTCCTACGAGCAGTACTTC CATSSGSYEQYF
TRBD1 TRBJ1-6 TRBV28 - TGTGCCAGCAGTTGGGACAGGGATAATTCACCCCTCCACTTT CASSWDRDNSPLHF
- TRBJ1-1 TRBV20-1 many TGCAGTGCTAGAGATCCGAGGGGAGAGACTGAAGCTTTCTTT CSARDPRGETEAFF
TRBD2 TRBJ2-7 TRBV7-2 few TGTGCCAGCAGCCCGACGACTAGCGGAGCCTCCTACGAGCAGTACTTC CASSPTTSGASYEQYF
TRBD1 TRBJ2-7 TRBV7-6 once TGTGCCAGCAGCTTAGCTAGGACAGGGGGGACCTACGAGCAGTACTTC CASSLARTGGTYEQYF
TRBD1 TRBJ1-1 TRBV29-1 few TGCAGCGTTTGGACAGGGAATCGGGACACTGAAGCTTTCTTT CSVWTGNRDTEAFF
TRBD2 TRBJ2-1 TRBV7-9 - TGTGCCAGCAGCTTAGGCTCGCGGGGGGCAGTCTACAATGAGCAGTTCTTC CASSLGSRGAVYNEQFF
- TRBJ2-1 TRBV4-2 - TGTGCCAGCAGCCAAAGTAATGAGCAGTTCTTC CASSQSNEQFF
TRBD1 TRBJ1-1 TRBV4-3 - TGCGCCAGCAGCCAAGAGGCAGGGGGCGCGTCTGAAGCTTTCTTT CASSQEAGGASEAFF
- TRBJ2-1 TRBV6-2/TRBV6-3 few TGTGCCAGCAGTCTTCATGGGCTAGCCAGCGATGAGCAGTTCTTC CASSLHGLASDEQFF
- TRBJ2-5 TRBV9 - TGTGCCAGCAGCGTAGCGGAGGGCCTCGCAGAGACCCAGTACTTC CASSVAEGLAETQYF
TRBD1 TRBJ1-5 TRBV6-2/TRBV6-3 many TGTGCCAGCAGACCCCGGGACAGGGGATCAAGGTGGGATCAGCCCCAGCATTTT CASRPRDRGSRWDQPQHF
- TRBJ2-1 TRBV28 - TGTGCCAGCAGTTTCGGGACCCTAAATGAGCAGTTCTTC CASSFGTLNEQFF
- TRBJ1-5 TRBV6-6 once TGTGCCAGCGGGAACAGGGAGGTCCGGCGGGATCAGCCCCAGCATTTT CASGNREVRRDQPQHF
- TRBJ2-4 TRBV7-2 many TGTGCCAGCACCCCCGAGGGGCGCGCACAGTACTTC CASTPEGRAQYF
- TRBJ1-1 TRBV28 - TGTGCCAGCAGCCCCTTAAGTTTCTATGAAGCTTTCTTT CASSPLSFYEAFF
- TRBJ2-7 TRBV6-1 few TGTGCCAGCAGTCTTACAGGGCTTAGCTCCTACGAGCAGTACTTC CASSLTGLSSYEQYF
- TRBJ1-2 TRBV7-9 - TGTGCCAGCAGCTTCGAGGGGCAGGGACGGTATGGCTACACCTTC CASSFEGQGRYGYTF
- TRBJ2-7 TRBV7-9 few TGTGCCAGCAGCTCCGGATCCACCGAGCAGTACTTC CASSSGSTEQYF
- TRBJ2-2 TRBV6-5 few TGTGCCAGCAACCCTACCGGGGAGCTGTTTTTT CASNPTGELFF
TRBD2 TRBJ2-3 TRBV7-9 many TGTGCCAGCCGACCTAGCGGGATGGCGCAGTATTTT CASRPSGMAQYF
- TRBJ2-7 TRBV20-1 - TGCAGTGCTAGAGGCCGGGACACATACGAGCAGTACTTC CSARGRDTYEQYF
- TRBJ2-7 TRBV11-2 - TGTGCCAGCAGCTTCGGGAAGGGTTCCTCCTACGAGCAGTACTTC CASSFGKGSSYEQYF
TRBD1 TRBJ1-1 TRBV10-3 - TGTGCCATCAGTGAAAAAGGGACAGCAATGAACACTGAAGCTTTCTTT CAISEKGTAMNTEAFF
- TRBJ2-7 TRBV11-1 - TGTGCCAGCAGCTTAGGGGAGGCGGAGCAGTACTTC CASSLGEAEQYF